Listed here is a single T cell receptor (beta chain). This specimen comes from a study of OX40 agonist ivuxolimab in advanced cancers. The overall study: Participants, 75% to 85% male, averaged about 59 years of age, ranging from about 20 to 80.

Only in-frame clones appear in the TCRdb table, and some are missing; sequencing was by immunoSEQ multiplex PCR. Among nearly 80,000 clones listed, under 85% were seen once. Trimming shortened V by 2 bases and J by 5 bases, and 10 bases separated the two germline ends. The CDR3 runs 13 residues. Germline V gene lookup returns CDR1 MNHEY and CDR2 SMNVEV (reference sequence). The chain employs TRBV27 and TRBJ2-7, with D possibly TRBD1 on 6 matching bases. The TCR originated in an adult with an advanced solid tumor such as melanoma, head and neck, liver or kidney cancer. The specimen was CD4+ or CD8+ T cells sorted from blood, collected in a trial of the OX40 agonist ivuxolimab. CDR3 nucleotide sequence: TGTGCCAGCAGTTTAAACAGGGTACACGAGCAGTACTTC. The encoded protein is CASSLNRVHEQYF.